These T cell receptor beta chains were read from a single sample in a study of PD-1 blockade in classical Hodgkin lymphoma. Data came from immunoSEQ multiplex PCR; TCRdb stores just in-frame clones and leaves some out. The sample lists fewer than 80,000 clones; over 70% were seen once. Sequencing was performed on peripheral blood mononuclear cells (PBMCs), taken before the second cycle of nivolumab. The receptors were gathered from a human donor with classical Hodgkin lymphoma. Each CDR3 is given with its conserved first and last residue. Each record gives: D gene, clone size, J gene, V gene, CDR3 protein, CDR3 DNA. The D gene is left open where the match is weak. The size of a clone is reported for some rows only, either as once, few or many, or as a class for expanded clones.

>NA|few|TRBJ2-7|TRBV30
CAWSVSMDYEQYF
TGTGCCTGGAGTGTATCCATGGACTACGAGCAGTACTTC
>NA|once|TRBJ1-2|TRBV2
CASIESSRDGPYGYTF
TGTGCCAGCATAGAATCTTCTCGGGACGGACCCTATGGCTACACCTTC
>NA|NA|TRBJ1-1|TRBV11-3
CASSQKQDLNTEAFF
TGTGCCAGCAGTCAGAAACAGGACCTGAACACTGAAGCTTTCTTT
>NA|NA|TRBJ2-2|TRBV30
CAWTDSLTSYTGELFF
TGTGCCTGGACGGACAGTTTAACCTCCTACACCGGGGAGCTGTTTTTT
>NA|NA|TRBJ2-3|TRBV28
CASSPERVGPDTQYF
TGTGCCAGCAGCCCTGAGAGGGTAGGGCCAGATACGCAGTATTTT
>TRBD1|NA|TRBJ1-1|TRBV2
CASSVVRGVTEAFF
TGTGCCAGCAGTGTTGTCAGGGGGGTCACTGAAGCTTTCTTT
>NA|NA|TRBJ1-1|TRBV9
CASSPGGGAIEAFF
TGTGCCAGCAGCCCCGGGGGAGGGGCCATTGAAGCTTTCTTT
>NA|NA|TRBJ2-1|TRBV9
CASTDGSGNEQFF
TGTGCCAGCACCGATGGCAGTGGGAATGAGCAGTTCTTC
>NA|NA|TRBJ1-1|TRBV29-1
CSVEAQGYTEAFF
TGCAGCGTTGAAGCCCAGGGGTACACTGAAGCTTTCTTT
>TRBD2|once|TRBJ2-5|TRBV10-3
CAIILAGGRVKETQYF
TGTGCCATCATCCTAGCGGGGGGCCGAGTTAAAGAGACCCAGTACTTC
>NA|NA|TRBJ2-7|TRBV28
CASSLIGLSYEQYF
TGTGCCAGCAGTTTAATAGGACTGAGCTACGAGCAGTACTTC
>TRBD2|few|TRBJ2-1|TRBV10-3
CAISTGLAGGPSGDEQFF
TGTGCCATCAGTACGGGACTAGCGGGAGGGCCTTCTGGGGATGAGCAGTTCTTC
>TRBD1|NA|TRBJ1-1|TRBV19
CASSIGQAEAFF
TGTGCCAGTAGTATCGGACAGGCTGAAGCTTTCTTT
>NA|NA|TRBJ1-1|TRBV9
CASSPTSFKSTEAFF
TGTGCCAGCAGCCCAACTAGCTTCAAGAGCACTGAAGCTTTCTTT
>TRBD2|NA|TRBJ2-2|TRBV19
CASSPGLVPGELFF
TGTGCCAGTAGTCCCGGACTAGTCCCCGGGGAGCTGTTTTTT
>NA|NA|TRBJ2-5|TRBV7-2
CASSASRNMETQYF
TGTGCCAGCAGCGCTAGCAGGAATATGGAGACCCAGTACTTC
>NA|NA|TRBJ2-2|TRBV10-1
CASSHTDTGELFF
TGCGCCAGCAGTCATACGGACACCGGGGAGCTGTTTTTT
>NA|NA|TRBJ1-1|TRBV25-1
CASTIGLTAFF
TGTGCCAGCACCATTGGACTGACAGCTTTCTTT
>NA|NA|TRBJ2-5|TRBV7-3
CASSLGIDQETQYF
TGTGCCAGCAGCTTAGGGATCGATCAAGAGACCCAGTACTTC
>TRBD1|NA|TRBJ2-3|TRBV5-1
CASSSQTGSFGTQYF
TGCGCCAGCAGCTCCCAGACAGGGAGTTTTGGAACGCAGTATTTT
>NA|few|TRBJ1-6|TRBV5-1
CASSLAGGGYSPLHF
TGCGCCAGCAGCTTGGCCGGCGGGGGATACTCACCCCTCCACTTT
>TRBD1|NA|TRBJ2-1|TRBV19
CASSRGQSPYNEQFF
TGTGCCAGTAGTAGGGGACAGAGCCCGTACAATGAGCAGTTCTTC
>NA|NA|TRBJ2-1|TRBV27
CASSFIVRARKAYNEQFF
TGTGCCAGCAGTTTCATCGTTCGGGCCCGAAAAGCGTACAATGAGCAGTTCTTC
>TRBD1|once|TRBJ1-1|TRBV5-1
CASSSGQVNTEAFF
TGCGCCAGCAGCTCGGGACAGGTGAACACTGAAGCTTTCTTT
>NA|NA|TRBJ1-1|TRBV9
CASSEGHPGWDTEAFF
TGTGCCAGCAGCGAGGGACATCCGGGATGGGACACTGAAGCTTTCTTT
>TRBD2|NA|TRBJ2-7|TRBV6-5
CASSYGSGGAGYEQYF
TGTGCCAGCAGTTACGGTAGCGGGGGGGCCGGCTACGAGCAGTACTTC
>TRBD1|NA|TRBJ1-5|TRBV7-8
CASSLLDRGNQPQHF
TGTGCCAGCAGCTTACTGGACAGGGGGAATCAGCCCCAGCATTTT
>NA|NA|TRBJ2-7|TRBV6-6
CASSYYRASYEQYF
TGTGCCAGCAGTTACTACAGGGCATCATACGAGCAGTACTTC
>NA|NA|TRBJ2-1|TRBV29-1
CSGVGGGNEQFF
TGCAGCGGTGTCGGAGGGGGCAATGAGCAGTTCTTC
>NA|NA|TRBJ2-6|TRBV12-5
CASGLVLGASGANVLTF
TGTGCTAGTGGTTTGGTACTGGGTGCCTCTGGGGCCAACGTCCTGACTTTC
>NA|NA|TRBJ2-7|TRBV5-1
CASSLGAGEQYF
TGCGCCAGCAGCTTGGGAGCAGGGGAGCAGTACTTC
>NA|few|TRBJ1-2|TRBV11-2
CASSPRISSQGLYGYTF
TGTGCCAGCAGCCCCCGAATCAGTAGTCAGGGTCTCTATGGCTACACCTTC
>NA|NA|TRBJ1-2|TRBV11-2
CASSLGAGELLYGYTF
TGTGCCAGCAGCTTGGGAGCGGGGGAACTCCTTTATGGCTACACCTTC
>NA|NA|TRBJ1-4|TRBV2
CASALERLANEKLFF
TGTGCCAGCGCCCTTGAGAGGCTGGCTAATGAAAAACTGTTTTTT
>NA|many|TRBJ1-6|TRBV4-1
CASSQGAGIDYSPLHF
TGCGCCAGCAGCCAGGGGGCAGGTATAGATTATTCACCCCTCCACTTT
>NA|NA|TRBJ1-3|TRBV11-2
CAFGGGGNTIYF
TGTGCCTTCGGGGGAGGGGGAAACACCATATATTTT
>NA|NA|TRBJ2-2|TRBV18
CASSPTQNTGELFF
TGTGCCAGCTCACCAACGCAGAACACCGGGGAGCTGTTTTTT
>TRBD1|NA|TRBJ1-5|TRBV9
CASSAGTGAGNQPQHF
TGTGCCAGCAGCGCCGGGACAGGGGCTGGCAATCAGCCCCAGCATTTT
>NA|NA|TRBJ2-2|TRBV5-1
CASSLAAIGELFF
TGCGCCAGCAGCTTGGCTGCCATAGGAGAGCTGTTTTTT
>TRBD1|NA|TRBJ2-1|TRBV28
CASSAYLQGIFYNEQFF
TGTGCCAGCAGTGCCTACTTACAGGGGATCTTCTACAATGAGCAGTTCTTC
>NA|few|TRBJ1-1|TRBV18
CASKISGDTEAFF
TGTGCCAGTAAAATATCGGGGGACACTGAAGCTTTCTTT